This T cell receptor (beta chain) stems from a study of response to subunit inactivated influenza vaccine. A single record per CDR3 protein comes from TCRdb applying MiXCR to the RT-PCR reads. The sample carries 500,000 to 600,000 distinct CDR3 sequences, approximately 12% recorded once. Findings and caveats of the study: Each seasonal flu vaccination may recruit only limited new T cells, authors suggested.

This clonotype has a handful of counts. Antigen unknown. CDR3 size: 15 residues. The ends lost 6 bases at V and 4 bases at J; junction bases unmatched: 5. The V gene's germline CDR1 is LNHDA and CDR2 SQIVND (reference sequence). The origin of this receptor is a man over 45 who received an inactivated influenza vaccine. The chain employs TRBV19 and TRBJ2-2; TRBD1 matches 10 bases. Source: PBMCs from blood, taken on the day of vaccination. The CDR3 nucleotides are TGTGCCAGTAGACGGGACAGGGGACTCACCGGGGAGCTGTTTTTT. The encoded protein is CASRRDRGLTGELFF.